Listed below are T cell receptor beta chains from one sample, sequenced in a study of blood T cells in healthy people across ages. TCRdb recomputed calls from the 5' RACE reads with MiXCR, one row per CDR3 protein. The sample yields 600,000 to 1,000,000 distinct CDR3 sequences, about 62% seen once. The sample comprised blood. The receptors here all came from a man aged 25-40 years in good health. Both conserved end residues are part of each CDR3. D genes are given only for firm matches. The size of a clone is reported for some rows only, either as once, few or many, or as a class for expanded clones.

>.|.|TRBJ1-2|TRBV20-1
TGCAGTGCTAGAGATATGAGGCAGGGTATCTATGGCTACACCTTC
CSARDMRQGIYGYTF
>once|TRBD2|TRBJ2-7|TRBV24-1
TGTGCCACCAGTGATCGCCTTACTAGCGGGACCTACAATGAGCAGTACTTC
CATSDRLTSGTYNEQYF
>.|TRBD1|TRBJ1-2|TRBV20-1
TGCAGTGCTGGACAGGGGGTGGACTATGGCTACACCTTC
CSAGQGVDYGYTF
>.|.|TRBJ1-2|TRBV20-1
TGCAGTGCAGAAACAGGGCTCCTTGGCTACACCTTC
CSAETGLLGYTF
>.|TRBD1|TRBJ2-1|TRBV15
TGTGCCACCAGCAGAGTGGGGACAGGTTCCTACAATGAGCAGTTCTTC
CATSRVGTGSYNEQFF
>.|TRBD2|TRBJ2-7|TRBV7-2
TGTGCCAGCAGCTCAGAGCGGGAGACCACCTCCTACGAGCAGTACTTC
CASSSERETTSYEQYF
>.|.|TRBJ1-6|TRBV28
TGTGCCAGCAGAGTCCCCGACGGACAGAATTCACCCCTCCACTTT
CASRVPDGQNSPLHF
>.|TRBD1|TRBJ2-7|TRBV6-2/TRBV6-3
TGTGCCAGCAGAGGAGGGGACAGGGTCTACGAGCAGTACTTC
CASRGGDRVYEQYF
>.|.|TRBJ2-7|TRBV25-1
TGTGCCAGCAGTGAATCTCCCCGGAGCGAGCAGTACTTC
CASSESPRSEQYF
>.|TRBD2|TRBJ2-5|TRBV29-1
TGCAGCGGATTAGCGGGAGTGTCAGAGACCCAGTACTTC
CSGLAGVSETQYF
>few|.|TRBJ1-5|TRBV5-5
TGTGCCAGCAGCGCGGGGCAGGGCAATCAGCCCCAGCATTTT
CASSAGQGNQPQHF
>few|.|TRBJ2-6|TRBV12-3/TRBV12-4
TGTGCCAGCAGTCGCGATGGGGCCAACGTCCTGACTTTC
CASSRDGANVLTF
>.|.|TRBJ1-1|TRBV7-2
TGTGCCAGCAGTTACAAATGGGGGACCGCGACTGAAGCTTTCTTT
CASSYKWGTATEAFF
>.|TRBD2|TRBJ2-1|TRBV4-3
TGCGCCAGCAGCCAGGACATTAGCGGGAGTCTCTACAATGAGCAGTTCTTC
CASSQDISGSLYNEQFF
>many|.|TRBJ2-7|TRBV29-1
TGCAGCGTTGAAGGGGGAGGATACGAGCAGTACTTC
CSVEGGGYEQYF